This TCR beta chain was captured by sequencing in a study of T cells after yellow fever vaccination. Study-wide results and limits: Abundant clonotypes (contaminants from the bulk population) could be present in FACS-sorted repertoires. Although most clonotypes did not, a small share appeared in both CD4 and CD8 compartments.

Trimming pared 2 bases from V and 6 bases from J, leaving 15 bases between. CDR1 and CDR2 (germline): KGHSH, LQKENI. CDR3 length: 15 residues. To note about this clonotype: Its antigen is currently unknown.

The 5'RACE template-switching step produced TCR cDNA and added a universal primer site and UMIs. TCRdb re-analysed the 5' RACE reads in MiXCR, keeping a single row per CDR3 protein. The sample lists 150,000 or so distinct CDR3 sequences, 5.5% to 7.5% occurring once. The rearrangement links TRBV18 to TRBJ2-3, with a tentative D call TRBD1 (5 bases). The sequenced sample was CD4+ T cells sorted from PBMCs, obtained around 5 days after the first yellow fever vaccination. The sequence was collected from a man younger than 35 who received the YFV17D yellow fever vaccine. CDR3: CASSPSRQPGDTQYF. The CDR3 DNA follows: TGTGCCAGCTCACCAAGTCGTCAGCCAGGGGATACGCAGTATTTT.